The 11 T cell receptor beta chains below come from one sample, sequenced in a study of monozygotic twins with inflammatory bowel disease. Reprocessing the 5' RACE reads, TCRdb reports a single entry for every CDR3 protein and omits DNA. This sample's table has 350,000 to 400,000 distinct CDR3 sequences. The sample consisted of blood. These receptors were taken from a human donor with ulcerative colitis or Crohn's disease, or a healthy co-twin of an affected twin (not recorded which).

The chain combines TRBV6-2 or TRBV6-3 with TRBJ1-2; TCRdb names TRBD1, which stays unverified in the absence of DNA. This CDR3 region has 16 residues. In germline, CDR1 is MNHEY, CDR2 SVGEGT. The chain's CDR3 is CASSSYPETVRLGYTF.

This chain links TRBV29-1 with TRBJ1-1; lacking DNA, the TRBD1 call made by TCRdb goes unchecked. Germline lookup yields CDR1 SQVTM and CDR2 ANQGSEA. CDR3 length: 13 residues. CDR3 amino acids: CSIRRGADTEAFF.

The rearrangement uses TRBV20-1 and TRBJ2-1. The germline V gene encodes CDR1 DFQATT and CDR2 SNEGSKA (reference sequence). The CDR3 totals 14 residues. CDR3 amino acids: CSARRTGPYNEQFF.

V is TRBV7-3 and J is TRBJ2-3; the TCRdb call, TRBD1, lacks DNA for checking. The CDR3 has 15 amino acids. CDR1 SGHTA and CDR2 FQGTGA come from the germline V gene. CDR3 protein: CASSFEGGGTDTQYF.

The chain joins TRBV12-3 or TRBV12-4 to TRBJ2-5; TCRdb lists TRBD1, though no DNA is available to test this call. The CDR3 is 13 amino acids. CDR3 amino acids: CASSLVGGETQYF.

V and J are TRBV6-2 or TRBV6-3 and TRBJ2-3. Germline V lookup: CDR1 MNHEY, CDR2 SVGEGT. This CDR3 has 13 residues. The CDR3 here is CASSFADADTQYF.

The chain recombines TRBV6-5 with TRBJ2-5. The CDR3 loop spans 13 amino acids. The germline CDR1 and CDR2 sequences are MNHEY and SVGAGI. This CDR3 is CASSFQASETQYF.

The chain recombines TRBV30 with TRBJ1-1; TCRdb names TRBD1, which stays unverified in the absence of DNA. The CDR3 is 17 residues long. Germline-derived CDR1 and CDR2 are GTSNPN and SVGIG (reference sequence). CDR3 region: CAWSVLGPGTSGREAFF.

The chain links TRBV18 to TRBJ2-3; the TCRdb D gene call, TRBD1, has no DNA to confirm it. The CDR3 consists of 17 residues. Germline V gene lookup returns CDR1 KGHSH and CDR2 LQKENI. The CDR3 spells CASSRRPGPINTDTQYF.

The V and J genes are TRBV4-3 and TRBJ1-3. The germline V gene encodes CDR1 LGHNA and CDR2 YSLEER. This CDR3 region has 17 residues. CDR3 amino acids: CASSQESTTYSGNTIYF.

The V and J genes are TRBV4-1 and TRBJ1-4. The CDR3 has 15 residues. Germline lookup yields CDR1 MGHRA and CDR2 YSYEKL. CDR3 sequence reads: CASSQDERSNEKLFF.